Below, 11 T cell receptor beta chains from the same sample are listed, as sequenced in a study of T cells in Graves' hyperthyroidism and ophthalmopathy. Amplified TCR beta CDR3 regions derived from RNA transcripts. TCR CDR3 underwent first-round RT-PCR with the HTBI primer set. TCRdb reprocessed the multiplex PCR reads via MiXCR and lists one record per CDR3 protein. The sample contains almost 350,000 distinct CDR3 sequences, around a sixth of which appear only once. Sequenced input: blood. Receptors originate from a woman in her thirties or forties with Graves' ophthalmopathy.

This clonotype occurred many times. This chain joins TRBV2 and TRBJ1-5, with 10 bases lining up with TRBD1. This CDR3 comprises 16 residues. V gave up 0 bases and J gave up 6 bases; unmatched junction bases: 5. The germline CDR1 and CDR2 sequences are SNHLY and FYNNEI. The CDR3 region has the DNA TGTGCCAGCAGTGAAGCACCGGGACAGGGGAGTCAGCCCCAGCATTTT. Translation gives CASSEAPGQGSQPQHF.

This clonotype has a count of ten or more. The chain links TRBV20-1 to TRBJ2-7; TRBD1 matches at 10 bases. The J segment lost 3 bases and the V segment lost 0 bases, leaving 2 bases of the junction unmatched. CDR1 is DFQATT and CDR2 is SNEGSKA in the germline V gene (reference sequence). This CDR3 has 14 residues. The CDR3 here is CSARETGGFYEQYF. For the CDR3, the DNA is TGCAGTGCTAGAGAGACAGGGGGCTTCTACGAGCAGTACTTC.

This clonotype was counted many times. This rearrangement joins TRBV19 to TRBJ2-2, with D tentatively TRBD2 (5 bases). This CDR3 is 15 amino acids long. Deletions cut 8 bases from V and 2 bases from J, with 15 bases between. The germline CDR1 and CDR2 sequences are LNHDA and SQIVND (reference sequence). CDR3 amino acids: CASHPGIGNTGELFF. CDR3 sequence (DNA): TGTGCCAGTCACCCGGGAATCGGCAACACCGGGGAGCTGTTTTTT.

This clonotype was counted ten times or more. The chain links TRBV4-1 to TRBJ1-2; 7 bases match TRBD1. This CDR3 spans 14 amino acids. Trimming removed 5 bases from V and 5 bases from J; junction bases left unmatched: 8. Germline V gives CDR1 MGHRA, CDR2 YSYEKL. CDR3 bases: TGCGCCAGCAGCTCACCGGGACAGAAGTATGGCTACACCTTC. This sequence encodes CASSSPGQKYGYTF.

The sample holds many counts of this clonotype. This rearrangement joins TRBV11-2 to TRBJ2-7; D uncertain. This CDR3 contains 11 residues. Germline values: CDR1 SGHAT, CDR2 FQNNGV. V was pared by 5 bases and J by 4 bases, with 6 bases between. The chain's CDR3 is CASSPRYEQYF. Written as DNA, the CDR3 is TGTGCCAGCAGCCCCCGGTACGAGCAGTACTTC.

At least ten counts were recorded for this clonotype. This chain links TRBV12-3 or TRBV12-4 with TRBJ2-7; 7 bases map to TRBD2. The CDR3 runs 13 residues. The ends lost 3 bases at V and 6 bases at J; junction bases unmatched: 5. This chain's CDR3 is CASSFGLVGEQYF. CDR3 DNA sequence: TGTGCCAGCAGTTTTGGACTAGTCGGCGAGCAGTACTTC.

The V gene is TRBV6-2 or TRBV6-3, the J gene TRBJ2-5, with no clear D. CDR1 is MNHEY, CDR2 SVGEGT, per germline. Trimming took 7 bases from V and 7 from J, leaving 13 bases between them. The CDR3 has 12 amino acids. DNA of the CDR3: TGTGCCAGCACCCTTAGTCCCGGGACCCAGTACTTC. It codes for CASTLSPGTQYF.

The sample holds many counts of this clonotype. The chain has TRBV4-1 and TRBJ1-2; a possible D gene is TRBD1 (6 bases). This CDR3 region has 17 residues. V gave up 2 bases and J gave up 1 base, with 17 bases separating them. Looked up from germline, CDR1 is MGHRA and CDR2 is YSYEKL. The CDR3, as DNA: TGCGCCAGCAGCCAACCCCGAGGGGGTGGAGTTAACTATGGCTACACCTTC. Amino acid sequence: CASSQPRGGGVNYGYTF.

This clonotype was counted ten times or more. The chain uses TRBV2 and TRBJ1-5, with no clear D. CDR3 length: 13 residues. Trimming removed 6 bases at V and 1 base at J, with 7 bases between. Germline V gene data show CDR1 as SNHLY and CDR2 as FYNNEI. The chain's CDR3 is CASRADSNQPQHF. CDR3 DNA: TGTGCCAGCAGAGCCGACAGCAATCAGCCCCAGCATTTT.

This clonotype was seen repeatedly, ten times or more. The chain is built from TRBV6-1 and TRBJ2-7, with TRBD1 identical over 7 bases. V was clipped by 4 bases and J by 3 bases; unmatched bases: 9. The CDR3 totals 15 residues. The germline V gene has CDR1 MNHNS and CDR2 SASEGT. The CDR3 protein is CASSGSGTVNYEQYF. CDR3 coding DNA: TGTGCCAGCAGTGGGTCCGGGACAGTCAACTACGAGCAGTACTTC.

As for this clonotype: Lacking the conserved final phenylalanine or tryptophan, this CDR3 likely reflects a read error. This chain connects TRBV12-3 or TRBV12-4 to TRBJ2-7; a weak D match, TRBD2 (6 bases). This CDR3 is 13 amino acids long. Trimming cost V 4 bases and J 10 bases, with 17 bases left between them. The CDR3 DNA reads TGTGCCAGCAGTTGGCCCGGGGGAGAAGAACAGTACCTC. This codes for CASSWPGGEEQYL.